What follows are 13 T cell receptor beta chains derived from one specimen sequenced in a study of blood T cell repertoires in COVID-19. Some clones are missing from TCRdb's copy, which holds only in-frame ones; the method was immunoSEQ multiplex PCR. The sample carries around 170,000 clones, 89% recorded once. The sequencing input was peripheral blood. Every receptor here comes from a man aged 60 to 75 with acute or convalescent COVID-19.

A single count supports this clone. V and J are TRBV6-5 and TRBJ1-2; 9 nucleotides line up with TRBD1. Trimming removed 6 bases from V and 5 bases from J; junction bases left unmatched: 10. CDR1 and CDR2 from the germline V gene are MNHEY and SVGAGI. The CDR3 is made up of 15 amino acids. CDR3 coding DNA: TGTGCCAGCAGGACCTCCGGGACAGGGCTTTATGGCTACACCTTC. This codes for CASRTSGTGLYGYTF.

This clone was observed a single time. J is TRBJ1-2 and V is TRBV30; 9 nucleotides agree with TRBD1. Per the germline V gene, CDR1 is GTSNPN and CDR2 is SVGIG (reference sequence). This CDR3 has 13 residues. The ends lost 7 bases at V and 4 bases at J; junction bases unmatched: 7. The CDR3 DNA reads as TGTGCCTATCACCGGGACAGGGCCTATGGCTACACCTTC. Its translation: CAYHRDRAYGYTF. Based on the CDR3 plus reference TRBV30 and TRBJ1-2, the full variable domain is SQTIHQWPATLVQPVGSPLSLECTVEGTSNPNLYWYRQAAGRGLQLLFYSVGIGQISSEVPQNLSASRPQDRQFILSSKKLLLSDSGFYLCAYHRDRAYGYTFGSGTRLTVV.

V and J are TRBV6-2 or TRBV6-3 and TRBJ2-3, with D maybe TRBD2 (6 bases). The CDR3 is 13 amino acids. Trimming took off 6 bases at V and 4 bases at J, with 11 bases between the two ends. The germline V gene encodes CDR1 MNHEY and CDR2 SVGEGT. CDR3 DNA: TGTGCCAGCAGCCGCGGGACGGCAGATACGCAGTATTTT. The encoded protein is CASSRGTADTQYF.

The gene calls are TRBV12-3 or TRBV12-4 and TRBJ1-2; D is unresolved. The CDR3 totals 12 residues. The V and J ends lost 8 bases and 6 bases respectively, with 13 bases between them. The CDR3 here is CASLTRGNGYTF. The DNA for the CDR3 is TGTGCCAGCCTGACCCGGGGAAATGGCTACACCTTC.

The chain uses TRBV7-8 and TRBJ1-1; 7 positions agree with TRBD1. The germline gives CDR1 SGHVS, CDR2 FQNEAQ. The CDR3 covers 16 residues. V lost 4 bases, J lost 3 bases, and 11 bases stayed unmatched. For the CDR3, the DNA is TGTGCCAGCAGCTCCGGGGGCAGGGGGTGGGACACTGAAGCTTTCTTT. Translating gives CASSSGGRGWDTEAFF.

The V call is TRBV5-6, the J call TRBJ1-2; 9 bases align to TRBD1. J gave up 4 bases and V 4 bases, and 5 bases lay outside the gene matches. CDR3 length: 14 amino acids. In germline, CDR1 is SGHDT, CDR2 YYEEEE. CDR3 nucleotides: TGTGCCAGCAGCCGGGGACAGGGAAGCTATGGCTACACCTTC. It yields the protein CASSRGQGSYGYTF.

The rearrangement uses TRBV29-1 and TRBJ2-5; 8 nucleotides match TRBD1. Germline CDR1 is SQVTM and CDR2 is ANQGSEA. Losses at the gene ends were 6 bases for V and 5 bases for J; bases not matched to a gene: 8. The CDR3 loop spans 13 amino acids. CDR3 sequence (DNA): TGCAGCGTGACACGGACAGGGCGCGAGACCCAGTACTTC. Its protein is CSVTRTGRETQYF.

This clone was observed a handful of times. The chain carries TRBV4-2 and TRBJ2-2; weak D call: TRBD2 (6 bases). The germline V gene encodes CDR1 LGHNA and CDR2 YNFKEQ. Trimming took off 8 bases at V and 6 bases at J, with 13 bases between the two ends. CDR3 length: 13 amino acids. CDR3 amino acids: CASYSGDAGELFF. The CDR3 DNA sequence: TGTGCCAGCTACTCGGGGGACGCCGGGGAGCTGTTTTTT.

The chain has TRBV6-6 and TRBJ2-2, with a weak D call TRBD1 (6 bases). This CDR3 is 15 amino acids long. The V and J ends lost 7 bases and 3 bases respectively, with 15 bases between them. Germline loops: CDR1 MNHNY, CDR2 SVGAGI (reference sequence). The CDR3, as DNA: TGTGCCAGCACCAAGGACAGAGTTCACACCGGGGAGCTGTTTTTT. It translates to CASTKDRVHTGELFF.

This clone was observed a handful of times. J is TRBJ1-1 and V is TRBV20-1, with unresolved D. The V gene lost 7 bases and the J gene lost 5 bases, with 11 bases spanning the gap. The length of the CDR3 is 11 residues. The germline V gene has CDR1 DFQATT and CDR2 SNEGSKA (reference sequence). The CDR3 sequence is CSVKEQTEAFF. The DNA of the CDR3 is TGCAGTGTTAAGGAACAGACTGAAGCTTTCTTT.

The chain recombines TRBV29-1 with TRBJ1-2, with D possibly being TRBD1 (5 bases). V was shortened by 2 bases and J by 4 bases, with 14 bases between the two germline ends. The CDR3 is 14 residues long. Germline CDR1 and CDR2: SQVTM and ANQGSEA. The CDR3 coding sequence is TGCAGCGTTGAACAAAGGGCAGGGATCTATGGCTACACCTTC. This gives the protein CSVEQRAGIYGYTF.

The chain combines TRBV7-6 with TRBJ1-5, with TRBD1 identical over 8 bases. The CDR3 has 16 amino acids. CDR1 and CDR2 from the germline V gene are SGHVS and FNYEAQ. With 4 bases clipped from V and 0 bases from J, the junction kept 5 bases outside the gene matches. The chain's CDR3 is CASSSGQGYSNQPQHF. The CDR3 DNA reads TGTGCCAGCAGCTCCGGACAGGGTTATAGCAATCAGCCCCAGCATTTT.

The chain is built from TRBV6-1 and TRBJ1-6; the D gene is possibly TRBD1 (5 bases). V was clipped by 2 bases and J by 8 bases, with 13 bases between them. The CDR3 runs to 15 residues. Germline V gene lookup returns CDR1 MNHNS and CDR2 SASEGT. CDR3 residues: CASSEQAGSHSPLHF. CDR3 nucleotide sequence: TGTGCCAGCAGTGAACAGGCAGGGTCACATTCACCCCTCCACTTT.